What follows is one T cell receptor beta chain and its context. The data derive from a study of OX40 agonist ivuxolimab in advanced cancers. Study background: Allowance was made for prior anti-PD-1, anti-PD-L1 or anti-CTLA-4 therapy, and around 44% had some.

Assay used: immunoSEQ multiplex PCR; TCRdb lists only in-frame clones, some missing. The sample records tens of thousands of clones, over 75% being singletons. The CDR3 length is 11 residues. Germline V CDR1 and CDR2: SGHTA, FQGNSA. V was trimmed by 7 bases and J by 13 bases, leaving 14 bases between them. The TCR was taken from an adult with an advanced solid tumor such as melanoma, head and neck, liver or kidney cancer. The V and J genes are TRBV7-2 and TRBJ2-1; D uncertain. This specimen consisted of CD4+ or CD8+ T cells sorted from blood, obtained in a trial of the OX40 agonist ivuxolimab. CDR3 sequence (DNA): TGTGCCAGCACTGAGGTTGGCCTACAGTTCTTC. Translated, it gives CASTEVGLQFF.